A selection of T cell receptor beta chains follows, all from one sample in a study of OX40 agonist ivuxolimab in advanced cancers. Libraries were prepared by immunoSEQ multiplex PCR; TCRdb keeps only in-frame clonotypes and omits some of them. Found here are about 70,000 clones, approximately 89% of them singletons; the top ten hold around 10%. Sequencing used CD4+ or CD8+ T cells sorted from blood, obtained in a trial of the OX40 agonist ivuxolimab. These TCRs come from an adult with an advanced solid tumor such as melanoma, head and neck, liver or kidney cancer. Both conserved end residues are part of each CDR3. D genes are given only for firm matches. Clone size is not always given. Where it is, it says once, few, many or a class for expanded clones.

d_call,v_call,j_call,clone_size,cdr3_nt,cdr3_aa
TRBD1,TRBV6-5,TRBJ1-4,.,TGTGCCAGCAGACTGACAGGGGCCAATGAAAAACTGTTTTTT,CASRLTGANEKLFF
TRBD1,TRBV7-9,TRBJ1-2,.,TGTGCCAGCAGCCCATGGACAGGGGACGGCTACACCTTC,CASSPWTGDGYTF
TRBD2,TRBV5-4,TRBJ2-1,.,TGTGCCAGCAGCTTGGACCTAGCGGGTGACAATGAGCAGTTCTTC,CASSLDLAGDNEQFF
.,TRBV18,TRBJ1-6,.,TGTGCCAGCTCAGAGCAAGGGAACCCCTATAATTCACCCCTCCACTTT,CASSEQGNPYNSPLHF
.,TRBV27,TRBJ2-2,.,TGTGCCAGCAGTTTAGGGGCAGGCACCGGGGAGCTGTTTTTT,CASSLGAGTGELFF
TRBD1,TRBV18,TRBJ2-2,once,TGTGCCAGCTCACCACAGGGGGCGCACACCGGGGAGCTGTTTTTT,CASSPQGAHTGELFF
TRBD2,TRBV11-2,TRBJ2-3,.,TGTGCCAGCTCTGGAACGCGGGGGGGTAATACGCAGTATTTT,CASSGTRGGNTQYF
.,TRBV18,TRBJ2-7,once,TGTGCCAGCTCAGCACAGGGGGGGGACTACGAGCAGTACTTC,CASSAQGGDYEQYF
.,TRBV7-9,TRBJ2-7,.,TGTGCCAGCAGCTTAAGTGGGTCGTCGGTGCGAGAGCAGTACTTC,CASSLSGSSVREQYF
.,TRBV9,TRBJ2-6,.,TGTGCCAGCAGCGTATCCGGGTTTGTAGGGGCCAACGTCCTGACTTTC,CASSVSGFVGANVLTF
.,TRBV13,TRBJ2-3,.,TGTGCCAGCAGCTCGACTAGTCGAGATACGCAGTATTTT,CASSSTSRDTQYF
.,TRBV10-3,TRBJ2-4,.,TGTGCCATCACCAAGGACCCCCGGGGCATTCAGTACTTC,CAITKDPRGIQYF
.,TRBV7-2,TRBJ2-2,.,TGTGCCAGCAGCTTAAGCCGGGGGAACACCGGGGAGCTGTTTTTT,CASSLSRGNTGELFF
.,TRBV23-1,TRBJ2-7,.,TGCGCCAGCGGCCGGTACGAGCAGTACTTC,CASGRYEQYF
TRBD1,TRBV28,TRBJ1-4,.,TGTGCCAGCAGTATCTTGGGACAGGGGATTGCAGCTGAAAAACTGTTTTTT,CASSILGQGIAAEKLFF
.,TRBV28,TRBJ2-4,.,TGTGCCAGCAGTCGCCAGGGGGGTCAAGGGGCCAAAAACATTCAGTACTTC,CASSRQGGQGAKNIQYF
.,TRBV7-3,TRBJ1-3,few,TGTGCCAGCAGCCCCGACAGAAGCTCTGGAAACACCATATATTTT,CASSPDRSSGNTIYF
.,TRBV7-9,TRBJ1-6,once,TGTGCCAGCAGTCCACCTTCCCCGAGACTGACCTATAATTCACCCCTCCACTTT,CASSPPSPRLTYNSPLHF
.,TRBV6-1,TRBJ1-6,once,TGTGCCAGCAGTGAAGACCACCGGGGGAGGGGTAATTCACCCCTCCACTTT,CASSEDHRGRGNSPLHF
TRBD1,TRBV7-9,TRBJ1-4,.,TGTGCCAGCAGCCGCGGGACAGGGGGCCGTCTAAATGAAAAACTGTTTTTT,CASSRGTGGRLNEKLFF
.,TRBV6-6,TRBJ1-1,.,TGTGCCAGCAGTTACTCAGTGAACACTGAAGCTTTCTTT,CASSYSVNTEAFF
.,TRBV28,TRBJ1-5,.,TGTGCCAGCAAGGGGCTCCGGAGGGGACGAGGTTATCAGCCCCAGCATTTT,CASKGLRRGRGYQPQHF
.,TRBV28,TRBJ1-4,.,TGTGCCAGCAGTTTGACAGGACCAACTAATGAAAAACTGTTTTTT,CASSLTGPTNEKLFF
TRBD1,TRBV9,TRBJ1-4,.,TGTGCCAGCAGCGCGGGACAGGGGGGAAGGGAAAAACTGTTTTTT,CASSAGQGGREKLFF
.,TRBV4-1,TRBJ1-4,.,TGCGCCAGCAGCCAAGTTCAGCTAACCGAAAAACTGTTTTTT,CASSQVQLTEKLFF
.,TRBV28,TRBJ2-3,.,TGTGCCAACCAGGGTGGGGGCACAGATACGCAGTATTTT,CANQGGGTDTQYF
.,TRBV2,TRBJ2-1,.,TGTGCCATCAAGCCTTATGAGCAGTTCTTC,CAIKPYEQFF
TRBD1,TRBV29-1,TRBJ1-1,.,TGCAGCGGGACCCGGACAGGGTTCACTGAAGCTTTCTTT,CSGTRTGFTEAFF
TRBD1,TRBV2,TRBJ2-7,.,TGTGCCAGCAGACCAAACCCGGTGGGACAGGGTTTCTACGAGCAGTACTTC,CASRPNPVGQGFYEQYF
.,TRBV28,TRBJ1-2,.,TGTGCCAGCAGTTCCGTCTCGGGGAGCGGCCAGTGGGGCTACACCTTC,CASSSVSGSGQWGYTF
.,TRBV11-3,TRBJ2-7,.,TGTGCCAGCAGCTTAGGGGACGAGCAGTACTTC,CASSLGDEQYF
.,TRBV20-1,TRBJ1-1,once,TGCAGTGCTACCGGACAGATTGAAGCTTTCTTT,CSATGQIEAFF
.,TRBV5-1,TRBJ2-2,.,TGCGCCAGCAGCTTGAGTCAGTACACCGGGGAGCTGTTTTTT,CASSLSQYTGELFF
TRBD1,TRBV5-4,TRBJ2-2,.,TGTGCCAGCAGCTCTAGGACAGGGCGGACCGGGGAGCTGTTTTTT,CASSSRTGRTGELFF
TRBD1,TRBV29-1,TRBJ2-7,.,TGCAGCGTTGTCAAGGCAGGGGGCTCGGGGCAGTACTTC,CSVVKAGGSGQYF
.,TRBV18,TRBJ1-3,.,TGTGCCAGCTCACCAGCGGGAGGAGTCGTTGGAAACACCATATATTTT,CASSPAGGVVGNTIYF
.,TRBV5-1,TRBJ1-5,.,TGCGCCAGCAGTCCCGGGACGGATAGCAATCAGCCCCAGCATTTT,CASSPGTDSNQPQHF
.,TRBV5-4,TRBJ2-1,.,TGTGCCAGCAGCTTAGGTGGCTTCTACAATGAGCAGTTCTTC,CASSLGGFYNEQFF
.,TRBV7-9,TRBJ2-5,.,TGTGCCAGCAGCTTAGTAGGGCAAGGGACCCAGTACTTC,CASSLVGQGTQYF
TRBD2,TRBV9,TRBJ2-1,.,TGTGCCAGCAGCCCTGGACTAGCGGTGAATGAGCAGTTCTTC,CASSPGLAVNEQFF
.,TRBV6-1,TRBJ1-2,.,TGTGCCAGCAGCGCGGACAACAACTATGGCTACACCTTC,CASSADNNYGYTF
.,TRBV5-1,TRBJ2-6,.,TGCGCCAGCAGCCCAGTATCCCCTGGGGCCAACGTCCTGACTTTC,CASSPVSPGANVLTF